This TCR beta chain stems from a study of blood T cells in healthy people across ages (dated by TCRdb to the mid-2010s). Regarding the study in general: In model experiments, template switching captured roughly one uniquely barcoded TCR beta cDNA molecule for every two T cells. Age-related changes in TCR beta repertoire diversity were measured in the study by deep sequencing normalized with unique cDNA molecular identifiers. Donors were grouped into four age groups: young (average roughly 17 years), middle-aged (39), aged (around 60) and long-lived (about 90). For two donors (one aged 18 to 30 and one aged 80 or older), the study analyzed two additional independent replicas of 1 million unique cDNA reads from the same blood draw. Overall study outcomes, separate from this receptor: As age increased, observed TCR beta diversity per million T cells dropped in a roughly linear way, and a significant reduction was already evident by age approximately 40. Estimates of total diversity based on one million sequenced T cells were considered lower bounds and underestimates. Because donor CMV infection status was unknown, age-related changes in expanded clonotypes were potentially confounded. The percentage of naive T cells measured by flow cytometry correlated strongly with observed TCR beta diversity. The long-lived group showed more naive CD4+ T cells, fewer expanded clones and increased TCR diversity than the aged group, suggesting age selection. Conclusive comparison of naive and antigen-experienced compartments was prevented by the profiling of bulk unsorted PBMCs.

Systemically healthy Caucasian individuals from Russia, approximately 39 in total and aged about 6 to 90 years, were included as donors. Each donor gave ten milliliters of peripheral blood, collected into EDTA-treated Vacutainer tubes. Ficoll-Paque density-gradient centrifugation was used to isolate PBMCs, with at least 6.5 million per sample. Trizol reagent was used to extract total RNA from PBMCs, with at least 5.5 micrograms per sample. For every donor, flow cytometry on a PBMC aliquot measured the percentage of naive CD45RAhigh/CD27high T cells. The library was made by 5' RACE. TCRdb shows the sequencer as Illumina HiSeq 2500. A second roughly 6 to 11 cycle PCR used a sample-barcoded 5' primer and a J-beta primer mix. Each TCR beta cDNA molecule received a unique molecular identifier from a template-switch 5' adaptor carrying 12 random nucleotides. Each sample yielded at least 2.5 million CDR3-containing paired-end reads. All of the RNA was converted into first-strand cDNA using the Mint cDNA synthesis kit, with a TRBC-specific oligonucleotide serving as the primer. All cDNA was treated with uracil-DNA glycosylase and then went through a first 18-cycle PCR with the universal primers M1SS and BC2_uni_R. Processing in the source paper ran as follows. Each sample was normalized by randomly selecting 1 million high-quality reads, each carrying a distinct molecular identifier. Instead of being binned into consensus sequences, reads that shared molecular identifiers were thrown out. MiTCR, with a Q25 quality threshold and the strictest error-elimination algorithm, was used for CDR3 identification, clonotype clustering and error correction. Lower-bound total TCR beta diversity was estimated with a nonparametric unseen species model using Euler transformation. In TCRdb, the public reads were trimmed at Q25 with fastp and aligned with MiXCR, with productive beta chains retained. Entries are consolidated by CDR3 protein sequence, retaining the most common genes and DNA. The V and J calls were determined by TCRdb, not by the authors. The sample includes approximately 900,000 distinct CDR3 sequences, with roughly 29% observed a single time. The ten largest account for roughly a tenth of the sample.

The junction shows trimming of 3 bases on V and 5 bases on J, and the gene matches do not reach 5 bases of it. Looking up the germline V gene yields CDR1 SGDLS and CDR2 YYNGEE. The CDR3 has 15 amino acids, counting the end cysteine and phenylalanine. Just CDR3 DNA is preserved here, 45 bases in frame from base 1. In its sample, this clonotype was seen many times. It lacks a known antigen. Base quality data are lacking; no much larger clone is found one base away. These data were also reused for a study on T cells of mothers and their children. Looking at the second paper: Nine systemically healthy Caucasian individuals, comprising three mothers and their six children, were included as donors. cDNA synthesis used all of the extracted RNA, with roughly 1.5 ug of RNA in each 15 ul reaction. In the second PCR, the M1S primer introduced both the sample barcodes and 2-4 random nucleotides. Each mother yielded over 9 million TCR beta CDR3 reads and each child 2.5 million to 3 million reads. In both related and unrelated pairs, thymic selection shapes the output of TCR recombination in a similar way, with inherited differences having only a minor effect. Normalized repertoire overlap in related mother-child pairs was always slightly higher than in unrelated mother-child pairs, but the difference was never significant. No persistent microchimeric T cell clones were detected, at a sensitivity of roughly 100 clones per million clonotypes. Deep NGS was used in the study to compare the TCR beta repertoires of mothers and children and to look for features that separate related mother-child pairs from unrelated individuals. On average, the children were approximately 11 +/- 4 years old, while the mothers were about 40 +/- 4 years old. After adapter ligation with NEBNext reagents, the libraries were sequenced on Illumina HiSeq 2000 with 100+100 nt paired-end reads. To avoid cross-contamination, the mother libraries and the child libraries were prepared a month apart and sequenced in separate runs. Each donor had between roughly 500,000 and 2,200,000 distinct TCR beta clonotypes identified. Naive TCR beta clonotypes were estimated from low-frequency clonotypes matched to each donor's FACS-determined naive share, without sorting.

Sequenced: blood. This sequence originates from a woman between 40 and 55 years old in good health. This chain joins TRBV9 to TRBJ2-1; 10 middle bases align to TRBD2. The DNA sequence is TGTGCCAGCAGCGAAGCGGGGGGGGTCAACAATGAGCAGTTCTTC. Its product reads: CASSEAGGVNNEQFF.